This T cell receptor (beta chain) was observed in a study of human T cells and chemical hapten exposure. Looking at the study overall: The variation in per-sample TCR yields arose mainly from small differences in pooled library volumes.

As the library was built, unique molecular identifiers were attached to individual cDNA molecules. TCRdb re-called the reads with MiXCR, one entry per CDR3 protein. In the table there are 95,000 to 150,000 distinct CDR3 sequences, 8% to 9.5% of which are singletons. This clonotype occurred once. The CDR3 runs 14 residues. Germline loops: CDR1 SNHLY, CDR2 FYNNEI. The V and J ends lost 6 bases and 3 bases, in that order; junction bases with no gene match: 7. Total RNA was isolated from whole blood that had not been fractionated. This receptor was obtained from a human donor in good health. Some clones in this sample may be carry-over from other donors' samples. The sample comprised whole blood. V is TRBV2 and J is TRBJ1-1; 7 bases agree with TRBD1. The DNA of the CDR3 is TGTGCCAGCAGAGGGACACAGGGGCACACTGAAGCTTTCTTT. It encodes CASRGTQGHTEAFF. Full variable domain (outside the CDR3, taken from reference TRBV2 and TRBJ1-1): EPEVTQTPSHQVTQMGQEVILRCVPISNHLYFYWYRQILGQKVEFLVSFYNNEISEKSEIFDDQFSVERPDGSNFTLKIRSTKLEDSAMYFCASRGTQGHTEAFFGQGTRLTVV.